This T cell receptor (beta chain) was retrieved from a study of chemoradiotherapy in HPV16-positive cancers (dated by TCRdb to between 2021 and 2023). Background for the entire study: Candidate HPV-specific T-cell clones and common TCR motifs were defined by functional T-cell assays performed on cells from two HPV16-positive patients. The study asked whether T-cell immunity against the HPV oncoproteins E6 and E7 changes during chemoradiotherapy and whether it affects survival. The candidate HPV-specific TCRs and motifs were then tracked in TCR repertoires from more than 85 patients with HPV-related cancers. Overall study results and their limits: Expansion of candidate HPV-specific clones and E7-related TCR motifs was observed in the tumor microenvironment during treatment, whereas no such expansion was observed for non-HPV-specific T cells. The functional definition of HPV-specific T cells came from only a couple of HPV16-positive patients, and the survival association was reported for HPV16-positive patients. In HPV16-positive patients, expansion of HPV-responsive T cells during chemoradiotherapy was found to be associated with improved recurrence-free survival.

Library prep was done by the immunoSEQ multiplex PCR assay. TCRdb limited this immuneACCESS table to in-frame rearrangements with V and J called. A share of clones is missing; checked studies link under half to unresolved V genes, and the rest is unexplained. The sample table contains about 53,000 clones; only one count was recorded for about 92% of them. Jointly, the top ten make up around 3.3% of the sample. As for this clone: Its antigen remains unidentified. It has no much larger one-base neighbor in the sample; base qualities were not kept.

Repertoires were sampled repeatedly over the course of chemoradiotherapy so that clonal expansion in the tumor microenvironment could be followed. The sample in question was blood, obtained from a patient who underwent chemoradiotherapy. The sequence derives from a human donor with HPV-associated anogenital cancer.

The base sequence is TGTGCCAGCAGCGTAGCAGGCGGGACCGGGGAGCTGTTTTTT. Translated, it reads CASSVAGGTGELFF. This sequence uses TRBV9 and TRBJ2-2, with TRBD2 perhaps the D gene, on 5 matching bases. From the cysteine through the phenylalanine, the CDR3 covers 14 amino acids. Here the CDR3 DNA is all that survives: 42 bases in frame from base 1. Between the V and J ends, shortened by 0 bases and 5 bases respectively, the junction contains 8 bases. Taken from the germline V gene, the CDR1 and CDR2 loops are SGDLS and YYNGEE.